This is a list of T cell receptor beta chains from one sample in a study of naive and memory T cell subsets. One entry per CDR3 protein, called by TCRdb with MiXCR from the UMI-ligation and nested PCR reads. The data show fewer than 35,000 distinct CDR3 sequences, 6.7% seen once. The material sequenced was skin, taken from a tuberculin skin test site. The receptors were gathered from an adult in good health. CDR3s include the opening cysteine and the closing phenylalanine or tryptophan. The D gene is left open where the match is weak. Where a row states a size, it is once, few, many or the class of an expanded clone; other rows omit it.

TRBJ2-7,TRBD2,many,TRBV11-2,CASLGLGVEQYF,TGTGCCAGTCTTGGACTAGGAGTCGAGCAGTACTTC
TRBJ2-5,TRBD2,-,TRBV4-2,CASSQNLAGEETQYF,TGTGCCAGCAGCCAAAATCTAGCGGGGGAAGAGACCCAGTACTTC
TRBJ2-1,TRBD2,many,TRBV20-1,CSARDSAAGGRSYNEQFF,TGCAGTGCTAGAGATAGTGCGGCGGGGGGCCGATCCTACAATGAGCAGTTCTTC
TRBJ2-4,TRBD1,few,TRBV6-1,CAGSPGTGPTKNIQYF,TGTGCCGGATCCCCCGGGACAGGGCCTACCAAAAACATTCAGTACTTC
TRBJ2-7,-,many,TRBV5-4,CASSLLRRPYEQYF,TGTGCCAGCAGCCTACTCAGGAGGCCTTACGAGCAGTACTTC
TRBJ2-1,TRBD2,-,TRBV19,CASSWGLADSYNEQFF,TGTGCCAGTAGTTGGGGACTAGCGGACTCCTACAATGAGCAGTTCTTC
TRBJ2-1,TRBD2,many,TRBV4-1,CASSHQEGTSGGDNEQFF,TGCGCCAGCAGCCACCAAGAGGGGACTAGCGGGGGAGACAATGAGCAGTTCTTC
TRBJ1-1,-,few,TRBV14,CASSDGWGTEAFF,TGTGCCAGCAGCGATGGATGGGGCACTGAAGCTTTCTTT
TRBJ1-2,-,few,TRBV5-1,CASSLVSAGDHGDTF,TGCGCCAGCAGCTTGGTTTCAGCAGGGGACCATGGCGACACCTTC
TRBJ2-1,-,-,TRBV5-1,CASSLGTGFSHEQFF,TGCGCCAGCAGCTTGGGTACAGGCTTTAGCCATGAGCAGTTCTTC
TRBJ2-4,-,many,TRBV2,CASSVYGRANIQYF,TGTGCCAGCAGTGTTTATGGCAGGGCAAACATTCAGTACTTC
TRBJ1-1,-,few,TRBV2,CASHQGPAGTMNTEAFF,TGTGCCAGCCACCAGGGGCCGGCGGGAACTATGAACACTGAAGCTTTCTTT
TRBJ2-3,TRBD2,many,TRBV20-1,CSAKRLSGGAQILDTQYF,TGCAGTGCAAAGAGGCTTAGCGGGGGGGCCCAAATTTTAGATACGCAGTATTTT
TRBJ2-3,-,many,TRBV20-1,CSASGGSDTQYF,TGCAGTGCTAGCGGGGGCTCGGATACGCAGTATTTT
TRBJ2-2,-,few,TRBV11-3,CASSPRQGGINTGELFF,TGTGCCAGCAGCCCCAGGCAGGGAGGTATCAACACCGGGGAGCTGTTTTTT
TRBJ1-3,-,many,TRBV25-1,CASRSFSGNTIYF,TGTGCCAGCAGGTCCTTTTCTGGAAACACCATATATTTT
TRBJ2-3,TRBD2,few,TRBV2,CASRDSGGANTQYF,TGTGCCAGCAGGGATAGCGGGGGGGCCAATACGCAGTATTTT
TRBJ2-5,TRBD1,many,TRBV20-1,CSAIRGQGSETQYF,TGCAGTGCTATCCGGGGACAGGGGTCCGAGACCCAGTACTTC
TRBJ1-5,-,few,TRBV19,CASSIRSLDSNQPQHF,TGTGCCAGTAGTATTCGGTCCCTAGACAGCAATCAGCCCCAGCATTTT
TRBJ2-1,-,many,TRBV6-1,CASSAWDTSYNEQFF,TGTGCCAGCAGTGCTTGGGACACCTCCTACAATGAGCAGTTCTTC
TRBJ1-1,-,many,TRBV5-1,CASSNEGQNTEAFF,TGCGCCAGCAGCAACGAGGGACAGAACACTGAAGCTTTCTTT
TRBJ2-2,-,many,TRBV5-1,CASSIGQTTGELFF,TGCGCCAGCAGCATCGGACAGACAACCGGGGAGCTGTTTTTT
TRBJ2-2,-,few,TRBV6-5,CAIQGGTGELFF,TGTGCCATACAGGGTGGTACCGGGGAGCTGTTTTTT
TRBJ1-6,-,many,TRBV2,CASSGRRSSYNSPLHF,TGTGCCAGCAGTGGGAGACGAAGCTCCTATAATTCACCCCTCCACTTT
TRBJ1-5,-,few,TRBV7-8,CASSPDGKKNQPQHF,TGTGCCAGCAGCCCCGATGGGAAGAAGAATCAGCCCCAGCATTTT
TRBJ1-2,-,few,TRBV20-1,CSAPREHNYGYTF,TGCAGTGCTCCCCGGGAGCACAACTATGGCTACACCTTC
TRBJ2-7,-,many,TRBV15,CATSTSQGYEQYF,TGTGCCACCAGCACCAGCCAAGGCTACGAGCAGTACTTC
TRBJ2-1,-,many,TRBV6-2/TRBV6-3,CASSYLGNEQFF,TGTGCCAGCAGTTACCTTGGTAATGAGCAGTTCTTC
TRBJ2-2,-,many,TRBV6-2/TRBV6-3,CASRAGGPAGELFF,TGTGCCAGCAGAGCCGGGGGGCCGGCCGGGGAGCTGTTTTTT
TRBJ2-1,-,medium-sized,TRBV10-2,CASSDVSRDPFF,TGCGCCAGCAGTGATGTATCGCGGGACCCATTCTTC
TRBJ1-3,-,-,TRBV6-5,CASSPDGSNTIYF,TGTGCCAGCAGTCCTGACGGCAGCAACACCATATATTTT
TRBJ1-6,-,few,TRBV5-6,CASSFGQSSYNSPLHF,TGTGCCAGCAGCTTTGGCCAAAGCTCCTATAATTCACCCCTCCACTTT
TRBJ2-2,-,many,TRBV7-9,CASSLFANTGELFF,TGTGCCAGCAGCTTGTTCGCGAACACCGGGGAGCTGTTTTTT
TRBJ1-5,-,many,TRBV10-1,CASSLDSNQPQHF,TGCGCCAGCAGTCTGGACAGCAATCAGCCCCAGCATTTT
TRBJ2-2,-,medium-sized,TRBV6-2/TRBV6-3,CASSYESWSTGELFF,TGTGCCAGCAGTTACGAGTCGTGGAGTACCGGGGAGCTGTTTTTT
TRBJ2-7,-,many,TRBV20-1,CSARIPTGRAPYEQYF,TGCAGTGCTAGAATCCCGACAGGCCGAGCCCCCTACGAGCAGTACTTC
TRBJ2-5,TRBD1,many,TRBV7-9,CASSLDGPGGRETQYF,TGTGCCAGCAGCTTAGATGGGCCAGGGGGACGGGAGACCCAGTACTTC
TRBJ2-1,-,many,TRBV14,CASSQSGTPVYNEQFF,TGTGCCAGCAGCCAATCCGGGACACCAGTCTACAATGAGCAGTTCTTC
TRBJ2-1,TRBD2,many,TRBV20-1,CSVPTSGDYNEQFF,TGCAGTGTCCCGACTAGCGGGGATTACAATGAGCAGTTCTTC
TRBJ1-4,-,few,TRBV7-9,CASSSRQLTNEKLFF,TGTGCCAGCAGCTCCAGACAGTTAACTAATGAAAAACTGTTTTTT
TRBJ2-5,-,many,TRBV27,CASSLGLAPERETQYF,TGTGCCAGCAGTTTGGGTCTAGCCCCCGAGCGGGAGACCCAGTACTTC
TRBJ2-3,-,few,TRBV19,CASIKPGTDTQYF,TGTGCCAGTATCAAGCCGGGCACAGATACGCAGTATTTT
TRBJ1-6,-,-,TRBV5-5,CASSFLKGSNSPLHF,TGTGCCAGCAGCTTCCTTAAGGGGAGCAATTCACCCCTCCACTTT
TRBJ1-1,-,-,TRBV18,CASSPGGSRNTEAFF,TGTGCCAGCTCGCCGGGAGGGAGTAGGAACACTGAAGCTTTCTTT
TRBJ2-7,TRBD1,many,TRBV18,CASSRQGTYEQYF,TGTGCCAGCTCACGACAGGGGACCTACGAGCAGTACTTC